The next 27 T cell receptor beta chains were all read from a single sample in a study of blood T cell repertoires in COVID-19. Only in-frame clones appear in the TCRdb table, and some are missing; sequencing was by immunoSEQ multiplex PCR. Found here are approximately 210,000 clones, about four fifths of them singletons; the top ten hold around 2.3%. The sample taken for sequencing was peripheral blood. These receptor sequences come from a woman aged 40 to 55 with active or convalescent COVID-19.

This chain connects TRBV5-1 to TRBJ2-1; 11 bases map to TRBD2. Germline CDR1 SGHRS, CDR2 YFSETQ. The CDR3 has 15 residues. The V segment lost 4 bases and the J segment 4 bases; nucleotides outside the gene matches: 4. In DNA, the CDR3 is TGCGCCAGCAGCGCTACTAGCGGGAGTTACAATGAGCAGTTCTTC. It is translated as CASSATSGSYNEQFF.

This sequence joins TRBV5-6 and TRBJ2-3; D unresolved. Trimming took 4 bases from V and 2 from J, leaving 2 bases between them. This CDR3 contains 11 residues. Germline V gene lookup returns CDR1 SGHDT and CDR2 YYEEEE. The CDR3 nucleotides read TGTGCCAGCAGCCTCACAGATACGCAGTATTTT. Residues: CASSLTDTQYF.

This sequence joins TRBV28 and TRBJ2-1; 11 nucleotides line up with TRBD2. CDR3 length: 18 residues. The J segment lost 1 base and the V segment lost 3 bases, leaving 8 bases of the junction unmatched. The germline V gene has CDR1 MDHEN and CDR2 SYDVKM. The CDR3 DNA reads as TGTGCCAGCAGTTTTACTAGCGGGAGTAGGGGATCCTACAATGAGCAGTTCTTC. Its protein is CASSFTSGSRGSYNEQFF.

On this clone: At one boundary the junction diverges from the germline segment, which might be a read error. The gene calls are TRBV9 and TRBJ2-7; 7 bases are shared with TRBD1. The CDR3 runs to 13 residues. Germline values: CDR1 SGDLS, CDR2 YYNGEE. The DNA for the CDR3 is TGTGCCAGCAGCGTAGAACAGGGGTCCAGTCCCATCTTC. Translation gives CASSVEQGSSPIF.

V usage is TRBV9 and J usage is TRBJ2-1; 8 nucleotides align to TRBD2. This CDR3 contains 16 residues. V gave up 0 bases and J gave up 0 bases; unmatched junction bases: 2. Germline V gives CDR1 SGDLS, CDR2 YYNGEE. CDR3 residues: CASSVATSGSYNEQFF. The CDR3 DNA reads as TGTGCCAGCAGCGTAGCTACTAGCGGCTCCTACAATGAGCAGTTCTTC.

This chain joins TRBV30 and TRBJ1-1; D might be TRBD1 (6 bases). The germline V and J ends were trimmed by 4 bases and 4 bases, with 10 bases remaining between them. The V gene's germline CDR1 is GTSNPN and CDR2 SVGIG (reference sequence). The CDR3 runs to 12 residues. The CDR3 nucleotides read TGTGCCTGGATGGGGGCAGGCACTGAAGCTTTCTTT. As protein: CAWMGAGTEAFF.

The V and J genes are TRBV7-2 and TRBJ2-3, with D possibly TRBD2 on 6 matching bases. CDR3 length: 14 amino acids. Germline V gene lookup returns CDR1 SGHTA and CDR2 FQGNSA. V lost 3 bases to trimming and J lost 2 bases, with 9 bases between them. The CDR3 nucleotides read TGTGCCAGCAGCTTGGGACTTATCACAGATACGCAGTATTTT. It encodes CASSLGLITDTQYF.

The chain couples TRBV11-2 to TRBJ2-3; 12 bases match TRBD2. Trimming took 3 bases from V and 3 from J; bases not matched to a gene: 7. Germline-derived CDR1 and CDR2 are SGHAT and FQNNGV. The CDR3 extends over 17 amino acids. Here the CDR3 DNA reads TGTGCCAGCAGCTTCCCTCTAGCGGGGGGGCCGACAGATACGCAGTATTTT. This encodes CASSFPLAGGPTDTQYF.

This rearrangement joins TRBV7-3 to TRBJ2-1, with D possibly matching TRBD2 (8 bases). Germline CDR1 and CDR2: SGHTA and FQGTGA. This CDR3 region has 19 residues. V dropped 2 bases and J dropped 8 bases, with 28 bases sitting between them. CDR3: CASSLDGTVAGLDGDEQFF. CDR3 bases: TGTGCCAGCAGCTTAGATGGGACAGTAGCGGGACTAGATGGTGATGAGCAGTTCTTC.

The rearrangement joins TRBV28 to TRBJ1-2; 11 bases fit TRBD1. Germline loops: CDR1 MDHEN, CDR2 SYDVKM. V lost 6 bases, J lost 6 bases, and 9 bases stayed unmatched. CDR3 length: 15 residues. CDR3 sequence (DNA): TGTGCCAGCAGCGACCGGGGGACAGGGGGTGATGGCTACACCTTC. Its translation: CASSDRGTGGDGYTF.

The CDR3 DNA reads as TGTGCCAGTAGCCAAGACAGGGTGCCTTTGGACGAGCAGTACTTC. Amino acids: CASSQDRVPLDEQYF. The V and J genes are TRBV19 and TRBJ2-7; TRBD1 matches 7 bases. Germline-derived CDR1 and CDR2 are LNHDA and SQIVND (reference sequence). CDR3 length: 15 residues. With 6 bases clipped from V and 5 bases from J, the junction kept 13 bases outside the gene matches.

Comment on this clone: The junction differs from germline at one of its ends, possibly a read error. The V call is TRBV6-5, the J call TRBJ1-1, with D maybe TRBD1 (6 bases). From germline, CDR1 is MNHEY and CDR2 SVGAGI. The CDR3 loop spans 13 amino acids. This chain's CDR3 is CASSYYPRDNRVF. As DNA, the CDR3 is TGTGCCAGCAGTTACTACCCCCGGGACAACCGGGTCTTT.

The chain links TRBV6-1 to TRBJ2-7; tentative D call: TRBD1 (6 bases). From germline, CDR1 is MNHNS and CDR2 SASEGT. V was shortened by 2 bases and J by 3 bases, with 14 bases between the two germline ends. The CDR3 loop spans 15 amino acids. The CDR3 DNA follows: TGTGCCAGCAGTGAAAGGGGTGACAGGAACTACGAGCAGTACTTC. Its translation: CASSERGDRNYEQYF.

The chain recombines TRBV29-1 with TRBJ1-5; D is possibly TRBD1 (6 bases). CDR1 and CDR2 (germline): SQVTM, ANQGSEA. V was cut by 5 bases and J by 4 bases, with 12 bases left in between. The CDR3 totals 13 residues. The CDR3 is CSVLGARNQPQHF. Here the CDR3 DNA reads TGCAGCGTTCTGGGGGCACGGAATCAGCCCCAGCATTTT.

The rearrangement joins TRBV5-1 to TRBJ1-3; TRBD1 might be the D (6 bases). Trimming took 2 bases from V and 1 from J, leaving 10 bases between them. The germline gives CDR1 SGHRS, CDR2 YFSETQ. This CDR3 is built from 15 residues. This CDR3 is CASSFGGASGNTIYF. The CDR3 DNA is TGCGCCAGCAGCTTTGGGGGCGCGTCTGGAAACACCATATATTTT. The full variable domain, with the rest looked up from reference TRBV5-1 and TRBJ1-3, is KAGVTQTPRYLIKTRGQQVTLSCSPISGHRSVSWYQQTPGQGLQFLFEYFSETQRNKGNFPGRFSGRQFSNSRSEMNVSTLELGDSALYLCASSFGGASGNTIYFGEGSWLTVV.

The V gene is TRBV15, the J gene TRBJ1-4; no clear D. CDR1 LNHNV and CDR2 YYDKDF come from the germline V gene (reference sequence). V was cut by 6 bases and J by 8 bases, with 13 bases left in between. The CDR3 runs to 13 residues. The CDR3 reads CATRRDTVEKLFF. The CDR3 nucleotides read TGTGCCACCAGGAGGGATACTGTAGAAAAACTGTTTTTT.

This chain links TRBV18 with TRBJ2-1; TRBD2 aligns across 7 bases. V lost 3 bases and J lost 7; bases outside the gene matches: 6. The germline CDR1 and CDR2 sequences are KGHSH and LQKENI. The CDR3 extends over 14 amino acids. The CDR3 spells CASSPREPRNEQFF. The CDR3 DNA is TGTGCCAGCTCACCGCGGGAGCCCCGGAATGAGCAGTTCTTC.

CDR3 nucleotide sequence: TGTGCCAGCAGAAGGGAGTGGTACACTGAAGCTTTCTTT. Its translation: CASRREWYTEAFF. The chain combines TRBV6-5 with TRBJ1-1; D ambiguous. Trimming took 6 bases from V and 3 from J, leaving 11 bases between them. From germline, CDR1 is MNHEY and CDR2 SVGAGI. The CDR3 length is 13 residues.

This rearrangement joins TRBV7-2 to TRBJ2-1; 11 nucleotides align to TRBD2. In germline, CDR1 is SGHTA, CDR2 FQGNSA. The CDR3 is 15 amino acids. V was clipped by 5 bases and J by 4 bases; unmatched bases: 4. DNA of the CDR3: TGTGCCAGCAGCATGGGACTAGCGGTTTACAATGAGCAGTTCTTC. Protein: CASSMGLAVYNEQFF.

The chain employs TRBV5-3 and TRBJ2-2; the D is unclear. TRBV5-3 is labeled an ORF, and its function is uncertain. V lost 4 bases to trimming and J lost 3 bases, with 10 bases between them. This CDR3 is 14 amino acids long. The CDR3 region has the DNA TGTGCCAGAAGCGCGAGTTTGGACACCGGGGAGCTGTTTTTT. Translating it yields CARSASLDTGELFF.

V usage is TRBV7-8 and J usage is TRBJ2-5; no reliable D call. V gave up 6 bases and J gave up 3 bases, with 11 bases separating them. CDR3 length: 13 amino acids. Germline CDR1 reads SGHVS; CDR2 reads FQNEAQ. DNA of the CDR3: TGTGCCAGCAGAAATGGGCCGAAAGAGACCCAGTACTTC. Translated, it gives CASRNGPKETQYF. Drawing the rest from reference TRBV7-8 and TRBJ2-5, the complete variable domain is GAGVSQSPRYKVAKRGQDVALRCDPISGHVSLFWYQQALGQGPEFLTYFQNEAQLDKSGLPSDRFFAERPEGSVSTLKIQRTQQEDSAVYLCASRNGPKETQYFGPGTRLLVL.

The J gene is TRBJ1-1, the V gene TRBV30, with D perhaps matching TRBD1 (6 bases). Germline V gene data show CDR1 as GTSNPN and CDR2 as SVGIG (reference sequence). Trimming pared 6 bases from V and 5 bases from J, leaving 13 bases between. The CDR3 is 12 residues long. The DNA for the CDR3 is TGTGCCTGCGACAGGCCTAGGACTGAAGCTTTCTTT. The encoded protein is CACDRPRTEAFF.

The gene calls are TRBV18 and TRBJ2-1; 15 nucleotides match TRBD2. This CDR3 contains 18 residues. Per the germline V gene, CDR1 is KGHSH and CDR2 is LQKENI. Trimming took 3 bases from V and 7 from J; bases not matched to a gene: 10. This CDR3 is CASSPVSTGTSGRNEQFF. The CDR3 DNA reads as TGTGCCAGCTCACCGGTCAGCACTGGGACTAGCGGGAGGAATGAGCAGTTCTTC.

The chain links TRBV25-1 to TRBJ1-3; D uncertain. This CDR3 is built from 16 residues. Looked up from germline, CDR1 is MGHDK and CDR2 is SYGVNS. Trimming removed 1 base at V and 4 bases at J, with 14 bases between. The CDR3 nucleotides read TGTGCCAGCAGTGAATCCGTGGGCCAGTGGGGAAACACCATATATTTT. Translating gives CASSESVGQWGNTIYF.

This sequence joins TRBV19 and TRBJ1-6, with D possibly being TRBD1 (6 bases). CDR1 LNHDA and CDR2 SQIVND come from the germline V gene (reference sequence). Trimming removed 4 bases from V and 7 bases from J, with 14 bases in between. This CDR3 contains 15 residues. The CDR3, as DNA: TGTGCCAGTAGTAGAGACAGGTCGATCAATTCACCCCTCCACTTT. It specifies CASSRDRSINSPLHF.

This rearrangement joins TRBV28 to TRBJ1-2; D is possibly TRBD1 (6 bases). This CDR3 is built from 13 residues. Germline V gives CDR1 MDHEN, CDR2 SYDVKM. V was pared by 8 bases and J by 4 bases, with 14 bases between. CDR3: CASETTGPYGYTF. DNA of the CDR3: TGTGCCAGCGAAACCACAGGGCCCTATGGCTACACCTTC.

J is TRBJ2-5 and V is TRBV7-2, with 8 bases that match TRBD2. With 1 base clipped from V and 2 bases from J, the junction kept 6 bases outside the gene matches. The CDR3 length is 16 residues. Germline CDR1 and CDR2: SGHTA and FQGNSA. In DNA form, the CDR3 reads TGTGCCAGCAGCTTAGGGTGGGCGGGAGGACAAGAGACCCAGTACTTC. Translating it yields CASSLGWAGGQETQYF.